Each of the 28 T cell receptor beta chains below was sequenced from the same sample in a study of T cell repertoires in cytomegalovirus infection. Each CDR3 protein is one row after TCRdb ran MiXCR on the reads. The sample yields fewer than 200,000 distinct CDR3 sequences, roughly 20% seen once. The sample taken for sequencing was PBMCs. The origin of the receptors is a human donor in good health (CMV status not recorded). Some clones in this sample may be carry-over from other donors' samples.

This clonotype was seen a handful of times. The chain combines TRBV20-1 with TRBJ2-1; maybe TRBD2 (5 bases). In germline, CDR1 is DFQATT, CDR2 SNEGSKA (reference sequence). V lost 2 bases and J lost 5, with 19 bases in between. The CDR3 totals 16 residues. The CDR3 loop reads CSARPPGKILHNEQFF. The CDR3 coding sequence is TGCAGTGCTAGACCCCCGGGGAAGATACTACACAATGAGCAGTTCTTC.

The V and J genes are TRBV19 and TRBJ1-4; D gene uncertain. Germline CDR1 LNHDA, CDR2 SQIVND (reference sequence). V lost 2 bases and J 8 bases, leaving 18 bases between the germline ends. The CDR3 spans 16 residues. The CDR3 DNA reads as TGTGCCAGTAGTATAAGGCAGAATTACCAAAGGGAAAAACTGTTTTTT. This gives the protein CASSIRQNYQREKLFF.

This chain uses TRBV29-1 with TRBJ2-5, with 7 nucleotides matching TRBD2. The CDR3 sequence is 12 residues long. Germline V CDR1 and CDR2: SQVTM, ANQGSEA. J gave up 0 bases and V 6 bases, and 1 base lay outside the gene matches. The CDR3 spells CSVGGYQETQYF. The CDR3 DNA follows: TGCAGCGTCGGGGGGTACCAAGAGACCCAGTACTTC.

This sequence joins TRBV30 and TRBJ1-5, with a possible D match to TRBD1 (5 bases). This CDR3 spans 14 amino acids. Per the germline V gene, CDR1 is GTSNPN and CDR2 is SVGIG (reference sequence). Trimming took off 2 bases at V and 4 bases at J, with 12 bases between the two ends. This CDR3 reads CAWSRDRGNQPQHF. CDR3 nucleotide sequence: TGTGCCTGGAGTAGGGACCGAGGGAATCAGCCCCAGCATTTT.

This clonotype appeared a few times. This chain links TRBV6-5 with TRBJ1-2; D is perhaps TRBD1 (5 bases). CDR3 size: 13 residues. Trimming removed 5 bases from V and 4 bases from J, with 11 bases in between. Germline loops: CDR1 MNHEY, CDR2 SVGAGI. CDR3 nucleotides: TGTGCCAGCAGTCAACGACAGAGCTATGGCTACACCTTC. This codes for CASSQRQSYGYTF.

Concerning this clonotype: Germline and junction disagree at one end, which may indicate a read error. CDR3 region: CASSAGPYEQNF. DNA for the CDR3: TGTGCCAGCAGTGCGGGACCCTACGAGCAGAACTTC. The J gene is TRBJ2-7, the V gene TRBV12-3 or TRBV12-4; D possibly corresponds to TRBD2 (6 bases). This CDR3 is 12 amino acids long.

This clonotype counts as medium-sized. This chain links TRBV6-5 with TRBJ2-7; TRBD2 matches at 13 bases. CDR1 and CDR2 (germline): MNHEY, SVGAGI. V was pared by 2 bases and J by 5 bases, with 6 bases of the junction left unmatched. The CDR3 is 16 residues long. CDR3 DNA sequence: TGTGCCAGCAGTTACATCGGGACTAGCGGGGCGGACGAGCAGTACTTC. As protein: CASSYIGTSGADEQYF.

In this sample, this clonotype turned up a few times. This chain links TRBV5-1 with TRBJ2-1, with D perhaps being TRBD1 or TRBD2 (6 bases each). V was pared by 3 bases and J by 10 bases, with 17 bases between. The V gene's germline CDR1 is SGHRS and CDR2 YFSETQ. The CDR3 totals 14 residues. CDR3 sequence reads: CASSWSTGTGEQFF. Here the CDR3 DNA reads TGCGCCAGCAGCTGGAGCACAGGGACTGGAGAGCAGTTCTTC.

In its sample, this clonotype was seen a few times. The CDR3 loop reads CASIWGRMQETQYF. DNA of the CDR3: TGTGCCAGCATTTGGGGACGCATGCAAGAGACCCAGTACTTC. The chain uses TRBV6-2 or TRBV6-3 and TRBJ2-5; D may match TRBD1 or TRBD2 (5 bases each). V lost 7 bases and J lost 2, with 14 bases in between. Germline CDR1 and CDR2: MNHEY and SVGEGT. The CDR3 spans 14 residues.

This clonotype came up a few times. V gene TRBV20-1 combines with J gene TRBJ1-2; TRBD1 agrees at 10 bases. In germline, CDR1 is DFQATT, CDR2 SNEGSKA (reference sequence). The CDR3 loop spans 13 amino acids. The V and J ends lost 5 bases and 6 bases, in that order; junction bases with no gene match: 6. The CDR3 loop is CSAVPGQGHGYTF. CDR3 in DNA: TGCAGTGCTGTACCGGGACAGGGGCATGGCTACACCTTC.

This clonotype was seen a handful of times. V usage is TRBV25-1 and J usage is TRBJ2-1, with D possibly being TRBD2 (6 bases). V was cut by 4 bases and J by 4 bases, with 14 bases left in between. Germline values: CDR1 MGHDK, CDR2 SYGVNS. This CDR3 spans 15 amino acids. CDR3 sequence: CASSVPSGLYNEQFF. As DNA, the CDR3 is TGTGCCAGCAGTGTTCCGAGCGGGCTATACAATGAGCAGTTCTTC.

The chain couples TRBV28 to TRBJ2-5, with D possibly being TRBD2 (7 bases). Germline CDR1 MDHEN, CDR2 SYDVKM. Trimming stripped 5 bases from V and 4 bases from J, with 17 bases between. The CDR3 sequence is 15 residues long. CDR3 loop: CASSPGGRGGETQYF. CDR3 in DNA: TGTGCCAGCAGTCCCGGGGGAAGGGGGGGAGAGACCCAGTACTTC.

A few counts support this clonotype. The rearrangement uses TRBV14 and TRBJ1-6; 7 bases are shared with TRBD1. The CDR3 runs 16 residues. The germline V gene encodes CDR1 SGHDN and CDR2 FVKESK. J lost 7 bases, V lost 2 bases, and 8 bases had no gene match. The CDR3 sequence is CASSQTLGGRNSPLHF. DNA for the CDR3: TGTGCCAGCAGCCAAACCTTAGGGGGCCGAAATTCACCCCTCCACTTT.

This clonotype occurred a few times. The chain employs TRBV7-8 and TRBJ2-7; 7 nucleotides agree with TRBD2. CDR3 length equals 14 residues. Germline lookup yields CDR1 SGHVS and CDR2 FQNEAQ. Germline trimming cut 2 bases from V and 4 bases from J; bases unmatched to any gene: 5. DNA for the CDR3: TGTGCCAGCAGCTTAACTAGCGCGGGGTACGAGCAGTACTTC. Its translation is CASSLTSAGYEQYF.

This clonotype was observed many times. The CDR3 DNA follows: TGTGCCAGCAGTTCATCTACCGGGGTCACTGAAGCTTTCTTT. This gives the protein CASSSSTGVTEAFF. This chain links TRBV12-3 or TRBV12-4 with TRBJ1-1; no firm D call. There are 14 residues in the CDR3. V was pared by 4 bases and J by 4 bases, with 13 bases between.

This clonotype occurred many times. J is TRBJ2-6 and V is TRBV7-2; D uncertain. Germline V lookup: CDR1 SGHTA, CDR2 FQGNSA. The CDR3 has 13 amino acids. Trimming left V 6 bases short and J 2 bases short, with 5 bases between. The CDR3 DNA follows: TGTGCCAGCAGAGAGCCTGGGGCCAACGTCCTGACTTTC. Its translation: CASREPGANVLTF.

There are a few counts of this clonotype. The chain's CDR3 is CASSPQWETQYF. DNA for the CDR3: TGTGCCAGCAGTCCACAATGGGAGACCCAGTACTTC. The chain joins TRBV28 to TRBJ2-5; D gene unclear. V was pared by 5 bases and J by 5 bases, with 9 bases between. From germline, CDR1 is MDHEN and CDR2 SYDVKM. The CDR3 is 12 residues long.

The CDR3 region is CASSHTQESLYF. CDR3 sequence (DNA): TGCGCCAGCAGCCATACACAGGAAAGCTTATACTTC. This chain connects TRBV4-1 to TRBJ2-4; D may be TRBD1 (5 bases). The V end was cut by 3 bases, the J end by 16 bases, with 16 bases between. The CDR3 spans 12 residues. In germline, CDR1 is MGHRA, CDR2 YSYEKL.

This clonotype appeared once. CDR3: CANSPLGSYTGELFF. The CDR3, as DNA: TGTGCCAACAGCCCTTTGGGGAGCTACACCGGGGAGCTGTTTTTT. V is TRBV6-5 and J is TRBJ2-2, with a possible D match to TRBD2 (5 bases). The germline gives CDR1 MNHEY, CDR2 SVGAGI. Trimming took 10 bases from V and 3 from J, leaving 18 bases between them. The CDR3 has 15 amino acids.

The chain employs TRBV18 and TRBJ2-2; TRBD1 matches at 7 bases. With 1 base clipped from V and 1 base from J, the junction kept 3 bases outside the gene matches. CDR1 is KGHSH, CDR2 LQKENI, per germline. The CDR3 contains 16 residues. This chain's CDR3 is CASSPLRQGNTGELFF. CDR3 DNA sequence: TGTGCCAGCTCACCACTTCGACAGGGGAACACCGGGGAGCTGTTTTTT. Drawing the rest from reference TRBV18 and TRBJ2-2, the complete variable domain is NAGVMQNPRHLVRRRGQEARLRCSPMKGHSHVYWYRQLPEEGLKFMVYLQKENIIDESGMPKERFSAEFPKEGPSILRIQQVVRGDSAAYFCASSPLRQGNTGELFFGEGSRLTVL.

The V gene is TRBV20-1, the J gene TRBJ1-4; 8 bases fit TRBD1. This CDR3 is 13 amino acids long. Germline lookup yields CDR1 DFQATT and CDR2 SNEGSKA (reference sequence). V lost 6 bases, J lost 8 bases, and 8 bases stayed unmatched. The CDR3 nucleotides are TGCAGTGCCAATGGACAGGGTGGAGAAAAACTGTTTTTT. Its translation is CSANGQGGEKLFF.

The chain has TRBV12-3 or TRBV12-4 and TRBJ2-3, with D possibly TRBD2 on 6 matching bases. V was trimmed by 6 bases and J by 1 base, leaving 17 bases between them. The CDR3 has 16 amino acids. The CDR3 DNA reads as TGTGCCAGCAGCCCGTTTGGGCGGGGAGGCACAGATACGCAGTATTTT. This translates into CASSPFGRGGTDTQYF.

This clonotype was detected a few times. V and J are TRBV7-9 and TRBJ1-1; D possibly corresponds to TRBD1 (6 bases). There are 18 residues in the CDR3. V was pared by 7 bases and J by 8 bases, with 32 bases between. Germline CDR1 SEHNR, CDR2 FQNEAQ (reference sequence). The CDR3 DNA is TGTGCCAGCACCAATACAGGGCATCGGGAAGGTGGATTAACCGAAGCTTTCTTT. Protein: CASTNTGHREGGLTEAFF.

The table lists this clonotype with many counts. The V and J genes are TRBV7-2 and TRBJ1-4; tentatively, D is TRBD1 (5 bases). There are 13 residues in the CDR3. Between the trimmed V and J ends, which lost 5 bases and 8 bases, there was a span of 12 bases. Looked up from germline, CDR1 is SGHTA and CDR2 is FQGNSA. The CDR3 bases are TGTGCCAGCAGCCGCCGGGGGGACGAAAAACTGTTTTTT. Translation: CASSRRGDEKLFF.

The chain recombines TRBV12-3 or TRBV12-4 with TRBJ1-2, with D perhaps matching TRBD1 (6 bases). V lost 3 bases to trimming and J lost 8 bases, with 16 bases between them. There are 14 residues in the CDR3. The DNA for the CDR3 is TGTGCCAGCAGTTTCTCCCTCAGGGGAATCGGCTACACCTTC. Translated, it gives CASSFSLRGIGYTF.

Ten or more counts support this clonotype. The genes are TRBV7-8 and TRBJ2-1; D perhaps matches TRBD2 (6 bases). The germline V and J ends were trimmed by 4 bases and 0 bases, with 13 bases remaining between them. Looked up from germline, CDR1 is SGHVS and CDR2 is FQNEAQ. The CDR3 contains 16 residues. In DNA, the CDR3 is TGTGCCAGCAGCTATAGCGGCCCTACCTCCTACAATGAGCAGTTCTTC. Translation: CASSYSGPTSYNEQFF.

CDR3: CASITGGLQTGGSYNEQFF. CDR3 in DNA: TGTGCCAGCATCACGGGGGGTCTGCAGACTGGCGGGAGCTACAATGAGCAGTTCTTC. This chain connects TRBV28 to TRBJ2-1, with 7 bases fitting TRBD2. With V trimmed by 7 bases and J by 3 bases, 21 bases remained unmatched. The CDR3 consists of 19 residues. The V gene's germline CDR1 is MDHEN and CDR2 SYDVKM.

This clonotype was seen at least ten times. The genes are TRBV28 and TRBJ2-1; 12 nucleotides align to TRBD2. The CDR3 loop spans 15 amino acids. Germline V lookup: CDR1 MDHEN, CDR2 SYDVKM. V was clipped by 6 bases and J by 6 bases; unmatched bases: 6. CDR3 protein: CASSPRLAGVNEQFF. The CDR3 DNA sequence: TGTGCCAGCAGCCCGAGACTAGCGGGAGTCAATGAGCAGTTCTTC.